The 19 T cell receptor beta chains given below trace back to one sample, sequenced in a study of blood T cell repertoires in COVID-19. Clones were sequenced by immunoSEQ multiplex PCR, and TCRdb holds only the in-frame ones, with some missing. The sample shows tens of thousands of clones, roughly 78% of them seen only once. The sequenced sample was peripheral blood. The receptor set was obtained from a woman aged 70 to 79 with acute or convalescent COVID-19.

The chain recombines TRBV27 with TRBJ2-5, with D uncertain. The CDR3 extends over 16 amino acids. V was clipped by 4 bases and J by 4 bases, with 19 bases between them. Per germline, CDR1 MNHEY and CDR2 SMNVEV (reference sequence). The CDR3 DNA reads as TGTGCCAGCAGTTATTCCCCGTTGGCCAGTACAGAGACCCAGTACTTC. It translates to CASSYSPLASTETQYF.

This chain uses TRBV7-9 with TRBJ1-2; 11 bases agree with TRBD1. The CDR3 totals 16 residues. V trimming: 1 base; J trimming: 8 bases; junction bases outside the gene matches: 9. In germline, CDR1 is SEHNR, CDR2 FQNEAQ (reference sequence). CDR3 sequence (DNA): TGTGCCAGCAGCTTAGGACCCGAGGACAGGGGGCTCGGCTACACCTTC. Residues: CASSLGPEDRGLGYTF.

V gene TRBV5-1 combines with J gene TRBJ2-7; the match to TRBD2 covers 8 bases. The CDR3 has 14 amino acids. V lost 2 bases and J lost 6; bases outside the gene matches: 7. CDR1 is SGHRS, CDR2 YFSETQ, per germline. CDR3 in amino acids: CASSFIRGGSEQYF. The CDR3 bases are TGCGCCAGCAGCTTTATACGGGGGGGCTCCGAGCAGTACTTC.

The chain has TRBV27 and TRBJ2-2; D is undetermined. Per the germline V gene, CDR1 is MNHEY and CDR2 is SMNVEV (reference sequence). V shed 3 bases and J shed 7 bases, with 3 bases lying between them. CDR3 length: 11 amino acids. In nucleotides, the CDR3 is TGTGCCAGCAGTTTGAGCGGGGAGCTGTTTTTT. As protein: CASSLSGELFF.

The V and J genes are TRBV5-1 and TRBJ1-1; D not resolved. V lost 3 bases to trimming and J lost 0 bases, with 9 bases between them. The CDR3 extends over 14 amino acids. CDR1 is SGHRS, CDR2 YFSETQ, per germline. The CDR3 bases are TGCGCCAGCAGCTCGGTCTTCGTGAACACTGAAGCTTTCTTT. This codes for CASSSVFVNTEAFF.

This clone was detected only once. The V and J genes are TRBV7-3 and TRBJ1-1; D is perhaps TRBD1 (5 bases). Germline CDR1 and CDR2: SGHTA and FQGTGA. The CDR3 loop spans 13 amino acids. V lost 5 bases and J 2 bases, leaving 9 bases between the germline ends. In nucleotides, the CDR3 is TGTGCCAGCAGCCACGGGGGAAACACTGAAGCTTTCTTT. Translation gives CASSHGGNTEAFF.

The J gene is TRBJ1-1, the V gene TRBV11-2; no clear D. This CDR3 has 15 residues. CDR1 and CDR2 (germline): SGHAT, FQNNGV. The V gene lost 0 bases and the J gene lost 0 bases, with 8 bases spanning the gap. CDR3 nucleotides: TGTGCCAGCAGCTTAGACGTGCTATTGAACACTGAAGCTTTCTTT. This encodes CASSLDVLLNTEAFF.

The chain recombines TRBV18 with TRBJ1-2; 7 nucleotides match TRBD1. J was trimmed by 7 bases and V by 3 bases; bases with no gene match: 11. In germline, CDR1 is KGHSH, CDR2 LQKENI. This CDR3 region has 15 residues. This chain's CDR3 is CASSPRQGDMGGYTF. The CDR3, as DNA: TGTGCCAGCTCACCGAGACAGGGAGATATGGGTGGCTACACCTTC.

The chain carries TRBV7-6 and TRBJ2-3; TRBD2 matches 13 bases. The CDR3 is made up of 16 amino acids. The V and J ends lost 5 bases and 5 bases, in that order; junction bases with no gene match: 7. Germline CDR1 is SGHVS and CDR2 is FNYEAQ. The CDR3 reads CASSPGLAGVGDTQYF. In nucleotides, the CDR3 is TGTGCCAGCAGCCCAGGACTAGCGGGGGTGGGAGATACGCAGTATTTT.

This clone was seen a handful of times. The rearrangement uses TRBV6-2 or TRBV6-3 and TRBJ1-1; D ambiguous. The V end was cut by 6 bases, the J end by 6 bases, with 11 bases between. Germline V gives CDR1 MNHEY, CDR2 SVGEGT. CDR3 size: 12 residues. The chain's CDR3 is CASSRLPAEAFF. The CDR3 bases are TGTGCCAGCAGCCGCCTGCCGGCTGAAGCTTTCTTT.

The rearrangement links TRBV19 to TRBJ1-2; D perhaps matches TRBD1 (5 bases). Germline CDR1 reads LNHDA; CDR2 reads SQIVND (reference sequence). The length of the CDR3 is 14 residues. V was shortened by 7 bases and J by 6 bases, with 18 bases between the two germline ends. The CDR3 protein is CASKVPSGWHGYTF. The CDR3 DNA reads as TGTGCCAGTAAAGTGCCCTCAGGGTGGCATGGCTACACCTTC.

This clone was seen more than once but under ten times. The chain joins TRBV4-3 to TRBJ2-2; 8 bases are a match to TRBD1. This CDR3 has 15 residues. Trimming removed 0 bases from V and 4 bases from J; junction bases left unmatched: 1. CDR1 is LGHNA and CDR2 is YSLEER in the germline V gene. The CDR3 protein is CASSQETGVTGELFF. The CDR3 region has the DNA TGCGCCAGCAGCCAAGAGACAGGGGTCACCGGGGAGCTGTTTTTT.

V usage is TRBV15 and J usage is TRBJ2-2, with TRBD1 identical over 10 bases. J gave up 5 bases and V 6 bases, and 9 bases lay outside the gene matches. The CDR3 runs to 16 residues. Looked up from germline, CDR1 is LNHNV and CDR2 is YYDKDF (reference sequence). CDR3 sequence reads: CATSKTGTGVTGELFF. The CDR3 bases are TGTGCCACCAGTAAAACCGGGACAGGGGTTACCGGGGAGCTGTTTTTT. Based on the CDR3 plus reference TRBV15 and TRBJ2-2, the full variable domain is DAMVIQNPRYQVTQFGKPVTLSCSQTLNHNVMYWYQQKSSQAPKLLFHYYDKDFNNEADTPDNFQSRRPNTSFCFLDIRSPGLGDTAMYLCATSKTGTGVTGELFFGEGSRLTVL.

The CDR3 DNA is TGTGCCAGTACTCCCCGGGGAGGGGCCTTTGAAAAACTGTTTTTT. It codes for CASTPRGGAFEKLFF. The chain couples TRBV19 to TRBJ1-4, with TRBD1 as a possible D gene (5 bases). The CDR3 consists of 15 residues. V was trimmed by 7 bases and J by 7 bases, leaving 19 bases between them. Germline V CDR1 and CDR2: LNHDA, SQIVND (reference sequence).

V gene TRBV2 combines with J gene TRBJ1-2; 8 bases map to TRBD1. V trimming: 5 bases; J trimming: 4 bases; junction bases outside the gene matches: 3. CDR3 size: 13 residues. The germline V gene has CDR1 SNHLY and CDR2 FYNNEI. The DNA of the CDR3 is TGTGCCAGCAGTTATGACAGGGGCTATGGCTACACCTTC. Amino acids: CASSYDRGYGYTF.

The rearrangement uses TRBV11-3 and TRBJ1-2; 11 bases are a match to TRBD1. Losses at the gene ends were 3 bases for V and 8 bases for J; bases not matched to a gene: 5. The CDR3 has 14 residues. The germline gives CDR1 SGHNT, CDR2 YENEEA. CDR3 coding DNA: TGTGCCAGCAGCTTTGGACAGGGGGCGTCCGGCTACACCTTC. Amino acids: CASSFGQGASGYTF.

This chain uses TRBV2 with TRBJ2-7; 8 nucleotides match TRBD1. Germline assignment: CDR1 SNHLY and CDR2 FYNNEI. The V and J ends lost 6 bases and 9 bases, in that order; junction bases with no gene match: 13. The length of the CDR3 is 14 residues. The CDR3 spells CASSNRGFGVGQYF. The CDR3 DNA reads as TGTGCCAGCAGCAACAGGGGGTTCGGCGTGGGGCAGTACTTC.

CDR3 protein: CASSLRQGRGSTEAFF. The CDR3 DNA sequence: TGCGCCAGCAGCCTACGGCAGGGTAGAGGAAGCACTGAAGCTTTCTTT. The rearrangement uses TRBV5-1 and TRBJ1-1; perhaps TRBD1 as D (5 bases). The CDR3 contains 16 residues. Deletions cut 4 bases from V and 4 bases from J, with 20 bases between. CDR1 SGHRS and CDR2 YFSETQ come from the germline V gene.

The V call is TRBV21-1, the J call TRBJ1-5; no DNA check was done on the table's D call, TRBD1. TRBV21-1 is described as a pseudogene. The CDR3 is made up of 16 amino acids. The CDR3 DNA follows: TGTGCCAGCAGCACCCAAATTGCAGGGTTCAATCAGCCCCAGCATTTT. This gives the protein CASSTQIAGFNQPQHF.